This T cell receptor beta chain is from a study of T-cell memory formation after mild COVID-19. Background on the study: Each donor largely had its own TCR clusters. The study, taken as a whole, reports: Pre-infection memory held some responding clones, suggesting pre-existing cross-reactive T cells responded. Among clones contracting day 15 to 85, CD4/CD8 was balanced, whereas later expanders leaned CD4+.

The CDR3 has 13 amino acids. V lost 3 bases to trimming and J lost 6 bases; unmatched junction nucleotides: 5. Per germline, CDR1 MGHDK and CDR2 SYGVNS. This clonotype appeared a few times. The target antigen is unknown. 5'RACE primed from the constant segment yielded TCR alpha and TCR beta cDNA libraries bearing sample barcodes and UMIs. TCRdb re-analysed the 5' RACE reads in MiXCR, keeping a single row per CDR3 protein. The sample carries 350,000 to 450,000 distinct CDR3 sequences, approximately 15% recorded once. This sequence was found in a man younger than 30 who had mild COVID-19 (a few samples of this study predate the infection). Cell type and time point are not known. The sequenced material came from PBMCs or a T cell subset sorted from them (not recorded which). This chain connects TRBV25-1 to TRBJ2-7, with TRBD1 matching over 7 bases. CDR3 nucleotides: TGTGCCAGCAGTGACGACAGGGTTCCCGAGCAGTACTTC. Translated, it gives CASSDDRVPEQYF.